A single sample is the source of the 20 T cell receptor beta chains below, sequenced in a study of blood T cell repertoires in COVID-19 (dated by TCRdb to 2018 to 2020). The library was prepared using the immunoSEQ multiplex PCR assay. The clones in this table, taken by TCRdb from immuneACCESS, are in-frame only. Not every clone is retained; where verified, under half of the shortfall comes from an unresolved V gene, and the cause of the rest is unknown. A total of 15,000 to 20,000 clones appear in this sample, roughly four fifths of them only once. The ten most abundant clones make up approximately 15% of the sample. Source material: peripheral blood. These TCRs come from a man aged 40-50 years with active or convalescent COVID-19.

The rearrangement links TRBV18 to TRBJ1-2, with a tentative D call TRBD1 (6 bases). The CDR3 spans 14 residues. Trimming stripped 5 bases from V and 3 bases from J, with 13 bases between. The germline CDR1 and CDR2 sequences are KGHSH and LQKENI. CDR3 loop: CASSITGKDYGYTF. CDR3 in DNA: TGTGCCAGCTCAATAACAGGGAAGGACTATGGCTACACCTTC.

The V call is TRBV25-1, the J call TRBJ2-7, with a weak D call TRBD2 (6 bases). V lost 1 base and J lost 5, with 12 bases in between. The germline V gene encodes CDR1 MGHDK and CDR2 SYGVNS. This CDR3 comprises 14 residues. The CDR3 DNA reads TGTGCCAGCAGTGAATCACGGGGGAGGAACGAGCAGTACTTC. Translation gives CASSESRGRNEQYF.

The CDR3 DNA is TGCAGCGTTACCGGGACTAGCGGCTCCTACGAGCAGTACTTC. Translating gives CSVTGTSGSYEQYF. The chain recombines TRBV29-1 with TRBJ2-7, with TRBD2 identical over 11 bases. Trimming removed 5 bases from V and 0 bases from J; junction bases left unmatched: 3. The CDR3 sequence is 14 residues long. Germline V gives CDR1 SQVTM, CDR2 ANQGSEA.

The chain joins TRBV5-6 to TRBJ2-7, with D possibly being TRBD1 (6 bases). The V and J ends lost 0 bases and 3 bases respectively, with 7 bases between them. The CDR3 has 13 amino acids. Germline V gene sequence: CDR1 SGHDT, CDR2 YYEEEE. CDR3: CASSLGTDYEQYF. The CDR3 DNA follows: TGTGCCAGCAGCTTGGGGACAGACTACGAGCAGTACTTC.

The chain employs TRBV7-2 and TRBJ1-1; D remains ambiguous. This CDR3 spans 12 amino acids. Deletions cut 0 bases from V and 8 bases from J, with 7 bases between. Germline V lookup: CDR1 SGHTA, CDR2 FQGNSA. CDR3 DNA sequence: TGTGCCAGCAGCTTAGCTTCGAGAGAAGCTTTCTTT. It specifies CASSLASREAFF.

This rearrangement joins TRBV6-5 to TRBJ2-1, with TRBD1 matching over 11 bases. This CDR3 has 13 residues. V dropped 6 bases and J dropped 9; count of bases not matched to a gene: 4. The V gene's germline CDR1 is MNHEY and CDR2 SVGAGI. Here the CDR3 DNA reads TGTGCCAGCAGGGACAGGGGGCGAGGTGAGCAGTTCTTC. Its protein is CASRDRGRGEQFF.

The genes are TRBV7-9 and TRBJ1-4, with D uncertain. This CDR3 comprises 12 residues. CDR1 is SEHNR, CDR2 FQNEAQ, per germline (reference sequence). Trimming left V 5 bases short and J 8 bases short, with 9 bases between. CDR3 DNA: TGTGCCAGCAGCCAAGAACGGGAAAAACTGTTTTTT. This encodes CASSQEREKLFF.

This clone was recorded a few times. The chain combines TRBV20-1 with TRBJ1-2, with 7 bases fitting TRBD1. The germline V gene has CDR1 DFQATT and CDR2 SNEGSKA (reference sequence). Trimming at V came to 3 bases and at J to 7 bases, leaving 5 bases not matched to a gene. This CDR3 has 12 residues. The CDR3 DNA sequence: TGCAGTGCTAGTACAGGGGCCGGTGGCTACACCTTC. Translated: CSASTGAGGYTF.

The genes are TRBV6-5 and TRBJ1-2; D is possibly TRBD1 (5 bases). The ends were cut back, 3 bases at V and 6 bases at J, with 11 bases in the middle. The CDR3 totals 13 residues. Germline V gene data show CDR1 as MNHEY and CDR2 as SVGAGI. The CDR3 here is CASSYEWGHGYTF. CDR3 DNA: TGTGCCAGCAGTTATGAGTGGGGCCATGGCTACACCTTC.

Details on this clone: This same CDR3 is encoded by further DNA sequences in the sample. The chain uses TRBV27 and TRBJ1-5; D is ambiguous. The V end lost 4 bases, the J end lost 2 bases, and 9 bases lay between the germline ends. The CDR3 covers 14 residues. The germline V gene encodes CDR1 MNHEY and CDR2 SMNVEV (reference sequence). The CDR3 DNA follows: TGTGCCAGCAGTTACCGGGGTGGCAATCAGCCCCAGCATTTT. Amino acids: CASSYRGGNQPQHF.

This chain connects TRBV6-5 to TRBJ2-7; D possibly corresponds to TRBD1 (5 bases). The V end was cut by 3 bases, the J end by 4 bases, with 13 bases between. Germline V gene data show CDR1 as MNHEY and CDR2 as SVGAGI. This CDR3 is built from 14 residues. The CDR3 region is CASSYRGTEYEQYF. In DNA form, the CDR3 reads TGTGCCAGCAGTTATAGGGGAACAGAGTACGAGCAGTACTTC.

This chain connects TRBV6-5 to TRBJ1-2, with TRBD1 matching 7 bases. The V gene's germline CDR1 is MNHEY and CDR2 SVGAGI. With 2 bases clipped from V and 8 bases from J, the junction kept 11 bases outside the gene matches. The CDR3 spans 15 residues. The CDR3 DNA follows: TGTGCCAGCAGTTACCATGGACAGGTCTATGGAGGCTACACCTTC. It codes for CASSYHGQVYGGYTF.

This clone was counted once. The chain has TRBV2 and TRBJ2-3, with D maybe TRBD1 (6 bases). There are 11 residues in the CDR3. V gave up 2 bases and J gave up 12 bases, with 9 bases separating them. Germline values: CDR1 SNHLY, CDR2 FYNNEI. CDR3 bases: TGTGCCAGCAGTGAACTAGGGGGACAGTATTTT. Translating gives CASSELGGQYF.

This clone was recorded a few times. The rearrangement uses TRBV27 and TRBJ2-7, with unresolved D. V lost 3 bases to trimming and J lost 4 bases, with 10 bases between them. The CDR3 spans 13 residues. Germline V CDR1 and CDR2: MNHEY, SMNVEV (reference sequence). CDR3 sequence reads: CASSFGQPYEQYF. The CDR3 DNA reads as TGTGCCAGCAGTTTTGGGCAGCCGTACGAGCAGTACTTC.

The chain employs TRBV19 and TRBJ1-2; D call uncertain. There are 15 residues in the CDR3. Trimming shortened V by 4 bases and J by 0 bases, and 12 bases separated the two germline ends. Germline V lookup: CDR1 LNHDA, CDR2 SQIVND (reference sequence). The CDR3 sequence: CASSTTRISNYGYTF. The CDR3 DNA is TGTGCCAGTAGTACGACGCGGATTTCTAACTATGGCTACACCTTC.

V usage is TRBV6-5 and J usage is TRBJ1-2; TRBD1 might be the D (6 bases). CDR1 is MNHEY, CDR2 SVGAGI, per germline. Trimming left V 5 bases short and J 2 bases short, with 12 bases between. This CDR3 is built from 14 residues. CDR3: CASSPGHPNYGYTF. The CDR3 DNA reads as TGTGCCAGCAGTCCGGGACACCCGAACTATGGCTACACCTTC.

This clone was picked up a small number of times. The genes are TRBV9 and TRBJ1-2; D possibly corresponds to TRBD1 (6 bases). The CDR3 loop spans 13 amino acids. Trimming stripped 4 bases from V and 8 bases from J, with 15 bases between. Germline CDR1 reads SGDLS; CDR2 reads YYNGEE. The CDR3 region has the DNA TGTGCCAGCAGCACAAACTCAGGGGTCGGCTACACCTTC. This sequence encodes CASSTNSGVGYTF.

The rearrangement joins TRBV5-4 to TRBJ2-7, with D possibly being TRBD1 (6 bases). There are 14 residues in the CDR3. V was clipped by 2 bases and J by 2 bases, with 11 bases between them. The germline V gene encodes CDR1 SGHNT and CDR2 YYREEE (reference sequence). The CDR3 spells CASSFYGGPYEQYF. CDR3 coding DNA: TGTGCCAGCAGCTTTTATGGGGGCCCCTACGAGCAGTACTTC.

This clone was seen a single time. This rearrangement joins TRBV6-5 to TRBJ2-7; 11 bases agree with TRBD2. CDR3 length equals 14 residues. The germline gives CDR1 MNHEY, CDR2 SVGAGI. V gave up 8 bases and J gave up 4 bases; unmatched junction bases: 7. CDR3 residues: CASVPGLAVYEQYF. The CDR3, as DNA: TGTGCCAGCGTACCGGGACTAGCGGTATACGAGCAGTACTTC.

In nucleotides, the CDR3 is TGTGCCAGCAGCCGACAGGCTAGCAATCAGCCCCAGCATTTT. Translating it yields CASSRQASNQPQHF. The rearrangement uses TRBV3-1 (or the pseudogene TRBV3-2) and TRBJ1-5, with TRBD1 as a possible D gene (6 bases). Trimming pared 4 bases from V and 0 bases from J, leaving 7 bases between. The CDR3 covers 14 residues. Germline V gives CDR1 LGHDT, CDR2 YNNKEL (reference sequence).